Listed here are 27 T cell receptor beta chains from one sample, sequenced in a study of regulatory T cells in long-lasting Graves disease. For TCR beta, libraries came from iRepertoire HTBI primers and Arm-PCR of CDR3 regions. From the multiplex PCR reads, TCRdb called clonotypes with MiXCR, one entry per CDR3 protein. The sample lists 550,000 to 600,000 distinct CDR3 sequences, around 16% seen once, with more than 10% in the top ten. As to time point: newly diagnosed GD, antithyroid drugs for less than 3 months. After RNA was extracted from PBMCs, the TCR library was made from it. These data also featured in a second study, about T cells in Graves' hyperthyroidism and ophthalmopathy.

The sequencing here drew on peripheral blood mononuclear cells (PBMCs), taken at new diagnosis, from a patient treated with antithyroid drugs. Source of these receptors: a young man with Graves disease.

This clonotype was detected many times. The chain has TRBV28 and TRBJ2-3; possibly TRBD2 for D (5 bases). This CDR3 has 13 amino acids. The germline CDR1 and CDR2 sequences are MDHEN and SYDVKM. V lost 7 bases and J lost 3, with 11 bases in between. Written as DNA, the CDR3 is TGTGCCAGCATGGTGGACTGGACAGATACGCAGTATTTT. It codes for CASMVDWTDTQYF.

V gene TRBV5-8 combines with J gene TRBJ1-1, with D perhaps TRBD1 (5 bases). Germline V lookup: CDR1 SGHTS, CDR2 YDEGEE. The V and J ends lost 2 bases and 7 bases respectively, with 12 bases between them. This CDR3 spans 13 amino acids. In nucleotides, the CDR3 is TGTGCCAGCAGCTTCCAGGGTGCGGGTGAAGCTTTCTTT. As protein: CASSFQGAGEAFF.

This chain connects TRBV28 to TRBJ2-1; D possibly corresponds to TRBD1 (5 bases). With 6 bases removed from V and 7 bases from J, the gap between germline ends came to 16 bases. The CDR3 covers 14 residues. Germline V gene data show CDR1 as MDHEN and CDR2 as SYDVKM. This chain's CDR3 is CASRKLIGVNEQFF. The DNA of the CDR3 is TGTGCCAGCAGGAAGCTGATAGGGGTGAATGAGCAGTTCTTC.

The table lists this clonotype with many counts. J is TRBJ2-1 and V is TRBV27; a possible D gene is TRBD2 (6 bases). There are 15 residues in the CDR3. Germline V gene sequence: CDR1 MNHEY, CDR2 SMNVEV (reference sequence). V dropped 5 bases and J dropped 3 bases, with 14 bases sitting between them. CDR3 protein: CASSPGVDYYNEQFF. For the CDR3, the DNA is TGTGCCAGCAGTCCCGGAGTGGACTACTACAATGAGCAGTTCTTC.

V and J are TRBV4-1 and TRBJ1-5; 9 nucleotides match TRBD1. The V gene's germline CDR1 is MGHRA and CDR2 YSYEKL. The V and J ends lost 0 bases and 0 bases, in that order; junction bases with no gene match: 3. CDR3 length: 17 residues. CDR3 nucleotides: TGCGCCAGCAGCCAAGAACGGACAGGGGTTAGCAATCAGCCCCAGCATTTT. Translated: CASSQERTGVSNQPQHF.

This clonotype was seen repeatedly, ten times or more. The chain joins TRBV9 to TRBJ2-3, with D maybe TRBD2 (6 bases). The germline gives CDR1 SGDLS, CDR2 YYNGEE. The CDR3 covers 14 residues. Trimming cost V 4 bases and J 2 bases, with 11 bases left between them. The chain's CDR3 is CASSPGTLTDTQYF. The CDR3, as DNA: TGTGCCAGCAGCCCGGGGACTCTCACAGATACGCAGTATTTT. Based on the CDR3 plus reference TRBV9 and TRBJ2-3, the full variable domain is DSGVTQTPKHLITATGQRVTLRCSPRSGDLSVYWYQQSLDQGLQFLIQYYNGEERAKGNILERFSAQQFPDLHSELNLSSLELGDSALYFCASSPGTLTDTQYFGPGTRLTVL.

As concerns this clonotype: A much larger clone lies one base from this, so it may be a read error. The chain employs TRBV7-8 and TRBJ1-2; a possible D gene is TRBD1 (6 bases). The CDR3 totals 16 residues. From germline, CDR1 is SGHVS and CDR2 FQNEAQ. The CDR3 region has the DNA TGTGTCAGCAGCTTAGTCGAAGAGCCAGGGGTCTATGGCTACACCTTC. It translates to CVSSLVEEPGVYGYTF.

The chain joins TRBV10-3 to TRBJ1-6; 7 positions agree with TRBD1. The V gene's germline CDR1 is ENHRY and CDR2 SYGVKD. V lost 0 bases, J lost 8 bases, and 7 bases stayed unmatched. The CDR3 extends over 16 amino acids. This CDR3 reads CAISESFGTDYSPLHF. CDR3 coding DNA: TGTGCCATCAGTGAGTCGTTCGGGACAGATTATTCACCCCTCCACTTT.

Worth noting for this clonotype: One end of the junction is discordant with germline, which a read error may explain. DNA for the CDR3: TGTACCAGCAGCCTTGGGGCAGGGGGGAATGAAAAACTGTTTTTT. Translating gives CTSSLGAGGNEKLFF. The J gene is TRBJ1-4, the V gene TRBV28; 7 nucleotides align to TRBD1. Looked up from germline, CDR1 is MDHEN and CDR2 is SYDVKM. The CDR3 extends over 15 amino acids.

This clonotype turned up a few times. A much larger clone is a single base away; this may be a read error. V gene TRBV12-3 or TRBV12-4 combines with J gene TRBJ2-1; 10 nucleotides line up with TRBD2. The CDR3 runs to 15 residues. V shed 5 bases and J 5 bases; nucleotides not matched to a gene: 6. In nucleotides, the CDR3 is TGTGCCAGCAGTGCCGGGACTAGCGTACACAATGAGCAGTTCTTC. It is translated as CASSAGTSVHNEQFF.

This clonotype appeared a few times. The chain is built from TRBV28 and TRBJ2-6; a weak D match, TRBD1 (5 bases). Germline V lookup: CDR1 MDHEN, CDR2 SYDVKM. Trimming removed 4 bases at V and 5 bases at J, with 12 bases between. The CDR3 runs to 15 residues. The CDR3 sequence is CASSSRGWWANVLTF. As DNA, the CDR3 is TGTGCCAGCAGTTCTAGGGGTTGGTGGGCCAACGTCCTGACTTTC.

There are many counts of this clonotype. The genes are TRBV12-3 or TRBV12-4 and TRBJ1-6, with TRBD1 identical over 7 bases. The V gene end was trimmed by 5 bases and the J gene end by 8 bases; junction bases not matched to a gene: 9. The CDR3 extends over 15 amino acids. The CDR3 region is CASSPRQGRDSPLHF. The DNA for the CDR3 is TGTGCCAGCAGTCCACGACAGGGTAGGGATTCACCCCTCCACTTT.

This chain joins TRBV5-1 and TRBJ2-5; 8 bases agree with TRBD1. The V gene's germline CDR1 is SGHRS and CDR2 YFSETQ. The CDR3 runs 17 residues. J was trimmed by 5 bases and V by 2 bases; bases with no gene match: 14. CDR3 protein: CASSFQQGAGVFETQYF. DNA of the CDR3: TGCGCCAGCAGCTTCCAGCAGGGGGCAGGGGTTTTCGAGACCCAGTACTTC.

This chain connects TRBV20-1 to TRBJ2-7; 7 positions agree with TRBD2. Losses at the gene ends were 1 base for V and 6 bases for J; bases not matched to a gene: 18. The germline V gene encodes CDR1 DFQATT and CDR2 SNEGSKA (reference sequence). The CDR3 consists of 17 residues. The CDR3 loop is CSARGWSSSGRGAEQYF. The CDR3 nucleotides are TGCAGTGCTAGAGGATGGTCCTCTAGCGGAAGAGGGGCCGAGCAGTACTTC.

The chain recombines TRBV27 with TRBJ2-7; possibly TRBD1 or TRBD2 for D (6 bases each). The germline V and J ends were trimmed by 1 base and 2 bases, with 12 bases remaining between them. This CDR3 spans 15 amino acids. The germline gives CDR1 MNHEY, CDR2 SMNVEV (reference sequence). The CDR3 protein is CASSLYGGRPYEQYF. The CDR3 nucleotides read TGTGCCAGCAGTTTATATGGGGGGCGACCCTACGAGCAGTACTTC.

This clonotype has ten or more counts. The chain joins TRBV12-3 or TRBV12-4 to TRBJ2-7, with D possibly being TRBD1 or TRBD2 (5 bases each). V shed 5 bases and J shed 6 bases, with 11 bases lying between them. The CDR3 loop spans 12 amino acids. The CDR3 loop reads CASSRGGSEQYF. CDR3 nucleotides: TGTGCCAGCAGTCGGGGCGGTTCCGAGCAGTACTTC.

This clonotype was found a few times. J is TRBJ2-7 and V is TRBV27; 7 bases align to TRBD1. The CDR3 consists of 19 residues. V trimming: 6 bases; J trimming: 2 bases; junction bases outside the gene matches: 22. Per germline, CDR1 MNHEY and CDR2 SMNVEV (reference sequence). DNA of the CDR3: TGTGCCAGCAGCACATTATACCCCCAAGAGGGGGCGCCCGCCTACGAGCAGTACTTC. Residues: CASSTLYPQEGAPAYEQYF.

This clonotype was counted at least ten times. The chain combines TRBV29-1 with TRBJ2-1; perhaps TRBD2 as D (5 bases). With 1 base removed from V and 4 bases from J, the gap between germline ends came to 8 bases. Germline V gene data show CDR1 as SQVTM and CDR2 as ANQGSEA. CDR3 length: 13 residues. CDR3 sequence reads: CSVEGEKYNEQFF. In DNA, the CDR3 is TGCAGCGTTGAAGGGGAGAAGTACAATGAGCAGTTCTTC.

V is TRBV30 and J is TRBJ2-3; 7 positions agree with TRBD2. The CDR3 is 13 amino acids. The V gene end was trimmed by 8 bases and the J gene end by 7 bases; junction bases not matched to a gene: 12. The V gene's germline CDR1 is GTSNPN and CDR2 SVGIG (reference sequence). The CDR3 DNA is TGTGCCAGCGAGAGGGAGGGCCGAAATACGCAGTATTTT. Its protein product is CASEREGRNTQYF.

This chain connects TRBV12-3 or TRBV12-4 to TRBJ2-1, with TRBD1 identical over 7 bases. The CDR3 spans 15 residues. Trimming cost V 1 base and J 6 bases; bases outside gene matches: 6. This CDR3 is CASSLGADRVNEQFF. The CDR3 DNA is TGTGCCAGCAGTTTAGGGGCAGACAGGGTCAATGAGCAGTTCTTC.

This clonotype was found a few times. The chain uses TRBV19 and TRBJ1-1, with TRBD1 matching 7 bases. This CDR3 spans 15 amino acids. The junction had 7 bases not matched to a gene; V was cut back by 3 bases and J by 3 bases. Germline CDR1 reads LNHDA; CDR2 reads SQIVND (reference sequence). CDR3 DNA sequence: TGTGCCAGTAGTATTCGCGACAGGGTGGACACTGAAGCTTTCTTT. Translating gives CASSIRDRVDTEAFF.

CDR3 sequence reads: CARNLAGGETQYF. The DNA for the CDR3 is TGTGCCCGGAATCTAGCGGGAGGAGAGACCCAGTACTTC. The V and J genes are TRBV30 and TRBJ2-5, with 11 positions matching TRBD2. The CDR3 is 13 residues long. The V and J ends lost 8 bases and 4 bases, in that order; junction bases with no gene match: 6. Germline CDR1 is GTSNPN and CDR2 is SVGIG (reference sequence).

This clonotype has a count of ten or more. V usage is TRBV7-3 and J usage is TRBJ2-6, with TRBD1 as a possible D gene (6 bases). Trimming removed 7 bases at V and 0 bases at J, with 7 bases between. The CDR3 totals 14 residues. Germline V gene sequence: CDR1 SGHTA, CDR2 FQGTGA. CDR3 amino acids: CASTTGSGANVLTF. The CDR3 DNA is TGTGCCAGCACGACAGGCTCTGGGGCCAACGTCCTGACTTTC.

This clonotype has at least ten counts. V usage is TRBV6-2 or TRBV6-3 and J usage is TRBJ2-1; 8 nucleotides match TRBD2. This CDR3 has 15 amino acids. CDR1 is MNHEY, CDR2 SVGEGT, per germline. Germline trimming cut 4 bases from V and 4 bases from J; bases unmatched to any gene: 6. The CDR3 reads CASSLRGLGYNEQFF. CDR3 coding DNA: TGTGCCAGCAGTTTACGGGGACTAGGATACAATGAGCAGTTCTTC.

This clonotype was observed a handful of times. The gene calls are TRBV6-9 and TRBJ2-2, with 10 bases matching TRBD2. Unmatched junction bases numbered 13, after V lost 3 bases and J lost 6 bases. This CDR3 contains 18 residues. Per the germline V gene, CDR1 is MNHGY and CDR2 is SVAAGI. The DNA of the CDR3 is TGTGCCAGCAGTTACTCTGCGGTAGCGGGAGGAATTGCCGGGGAGCTGTTTTTT. Its protein is CASSYSAVAGGIAGELFF.

This clonotype was seen a handful of times. This chain joins TRBV20-1 and TRBJ2-7; D might be TRBD1 (6 bases). This CDR3 comprises 13 residues. Germline CDR1 reads DFQATT; CDR2 reads SNEGSKA (reference sequence). Trimming took 3 bases from V and 0 from J, leaving 9 bases between them. The CDR3 loop is CSASGTLSYEQYF. In nucleotides, the CDR3 is TGCAGTGCTAGCGGGACACTCTCCTACGAGCAGTACTTC.

This clonotype has at least ten counts. V is TRBV27 and J is TRBJ2-7, with TRBD1 identical over 7 bases. CDR3 length: 14 residues. V shed 6 bases and J 4 bases; nucleotides not matched to a gene: 9. In germline, CDR1 is MNHEY, CDR2 SMNVEV (reference sequence). CDR3 sequence reads: CASRPDREIYEQYF. As DNA, the CDR3 is TGTGCCAGCAGGCCCGACAGGGAGATATACGAGCAGTACTTC.